The TCR beta chain under discussion was sequenced for a study of blood T cell repertoires in COVID-19. Across the whole study: COVID-19 samples from acute and convalescent phases originated in the United States, Italy and Spain. T cells, B-cell-depleted T cells, or PBMCs provided the cDNA or gDNA that served as material.

Per the original data handling: Estimates of nucleated cell counts were drawn from the amplification of reference gene primers. Clones were read by immunoSEQ multiplex PCR, and TCRdb kept only the in-frame ones, dropping some. That table gives V, J and clone size, and the DNA gave D and trimming. The data hold about 190,000 clones, with almost 80% observed a single time. Looked up from germline, CDR1 is SGHRS and CDR2 is YFSETQ. After removal of 5 bases from V and 3 bases from J, the junction contained 7 bases not matched to a gene. CDR3 size: 15 residues. The receptor was derived from a man between 60 and 70 years old with active or convalescent COVID-19. The specimen was peripheral blood. The chain recombines TRBV5-1 with TRBJ1-1, with TRBD1 matching over 10 bases. CDR3 DNA: TGCGCCAGCAGGAGTGACAGGGGGCTCGACACTGAAGCTTTCTTT. This translates into CASRSDRGLDTEAFF. Combining the CDR3 with reference TRBV5-1 and TRBJ1-1 gives the whole variable domain KAGVTQTPRYLIKTRGQQVTLSCSPISGHRSVSWYQQTPGQGLQFLFEYFSETQRNKGNFPGRFSGRQFSNSRSEMNVSTLELGDSALYLCASRSDRGLDTEAFFGQGTRLTVV.